The clone carrying this T cell receptor beta chain was detected a few times. Its matching antigen is unknown. The sample originates from a study of immune cell composition in non-small cell lung cancer. Findings of the study overall: Top 10 clone scores and clonality were higher in squamous than adenocarcinoma.

Clones were read by immunoSEQ multiplex PCR, and TCRdb kept only the in-frame ones, dropping some. The sample lists 2,000 to 2,500 clones; 55% to 80% were seen once. The specimen sequenced was lung tumor tissue. The clonotype originates from a human donor with non-small cell lung cancer.

CDR3 nucleotide sequence: TGTGCCAGCAGCGCCCGGGGGACAGGGTGGTACGAGCAGTACTTC. This codes for CASSARGTGWYEQYF. The V gene is TRBV5-4, the J gene TRBJ2-7; 9 bases are a match to TRBD1. The CDR3 runs 15 residues. With 4 bases clipped from V and 4 bases from J, the junction kept 9 bases outside the gene matches. CDR1 SGHNT and CDR2 YYREEE come from the germline V gene (reference sequence).